The 10 T cell receptor beta chains in this list originate from one sample, sequenced in a study of T cell responses to AZD1222 COVID-19 vaccine. Profiling relied on immunoSEQ multiplex PCR, and the TCRdb table lists in-frame clones only, not all of them. The data hold 190,000 or so clones, with 88% observed a single time. The material was peripheral blood, obtained 28 days after the second AZD1222 dose. These TCRs come from an adult who received the AZD1222 COVID-19 vaccine.

V and J are TRBV4-2 and TRBJ2-1, with D tentatively TRBD1 (6 bases). CDR1 and CDR2 from the germline V gene are LGHNA and YNFKEQ. The CDR3 is made up of 15 amino acids. V lost 0 bases and J 7 bases, leaving 13 bases between the germline ends. The chain's CDR3 is CASSQEAGVKNEQFF. The CDR3 region has the DNA TGTGCCAGCAGCCAAGAGGCAGGGGTTAAGAATGAGCAGTTCTTC.

This sequence joins TRBV24-1 and TRBJ2-7; D uncertain. Per the germline V gene, CDR1 is KGHDR and CDR2 is SFDVKD. The CDR3 sequence is 14 residues long. Trimming stripped 1 base from V and 9 bases from J, with 15 bases between. The CDR3 DNA is TGTGCCACCAGTGATTTAGGCCCTAATTCTGCGCAGTACTTC. As protein: CATSDLGPNSAQYF.

CDR3 nucleotides: TGTGCCAGTATGCTTCCGGGACTAGCGGAGAATGAGCAGTTCTTC. Translation: CASMLPGLAENEQFF. The chain couples TRBV19 to TRBJ2-1; TRBD2 matches 11 bases. CDR3 length: 15 amino acids. Per germline, CDR1 LNHDA and CDR2 SQIVND (reference sequence). With V trimmed by 7 bases and J by 7 bases, 9 bases remained unmatched.

V usage is TRBV24-1 and J usage is TRBJ2-1; 13 nucleotides match TRBD2. The CDR3 is 15 amino acids. Germline CDR1 KGHDR, CDR2 SFDVKD. The trim removed 7 bases at V and 5 bases at J, leaving 4 bases unmatched. The DNA for the CDR3 is TGTGCCACCAGCACTAGCGGGAGGGGGGACAATGAGCAGTTCTTC. Its translation: CATSTSGRGDNEQFF.

V is TRBV27 and J is TRBJ2-4; D might be TRBD1 (6 bases). Trimming stripped 7 bases from V and 12 bases from J, with 13 bases between. Germline V gene lookup returns CDR1 MNHEY and CDR2 SMNVEV (reference sequence). The CDR3 covers 11 residues. The CDR3 is CASTSGATQYF. DNA of the CDR3: TGTGCCAGCACTTCAGGGGCCACTCAGTACTTC.

For this clone: The limits of the CDR3 on the DNA are not certain, so only TCRdb's listed CDR3 is given. The rearrangement joins TRBV6-5 to TRBJ2-7; no DNA check was done on the table's D call, TRBD2. The germline gives CDR1 MNHEY, CDR2 SVGAGI. Both ends counted, the CDR3 spans 15 residues. The CDR3 protein is CASILGLAGGYEQYF.

This clone was observed a single time. The V gene is TRBV19, the J gene TRBJ1-6, with 9 bases matching TRBD1. Germline V gene sequence: CDR1 LNHDA, CDR2 SQIVND (reference sequence). With V trimmed by 5 bases and J by 10 bases, 6 bases remained unmatched. This CDR3 has 14 amino acids. The chain's CDR3 is CASSDRGTWSPLHF. The DNA for the CDR3 is TGTGCCAGTAGTGACAGGGGGACGTGGTCACCCCTCCACTTT.

The DNA of the CDR3 is TGTGCCAGCAGTCCGACAGGGACCTCTCGCGAGCAGTACTTC. Translated: CASSPTGTSREQYF. The rearrangement joins TRBV27 to TRBJ2-7; 7 bases line up with TRBD1. Trimming at V came to 5 bases and at J to 6 bases, leaving 10 bases not matched to a gene. Germline V gene data show CDR1 as MNHEY and CDR2 as SMNVEV (reference sequence). The CDR3 extends over 14 amino acids.

The chain employs TRBV4-3 and TRBJ2-7; D is perhaps TRBD2 (6 bases). This CDR3 contains 12 residues. Germline V gene data show CDR1 as LGHNA and CDR2 as YSLEER. The V gene lost 1 base and the J gene lost 7 bases, with 8 bases spanning the gap. The CDR3, as DNA: TGCGCCAGCAGCCAAGGACGGGAGGAGCAGTACTTC. Its translation is CASSQGREEQYF.

This clone was seen only a few times. The chain is built from TRBV23-1 and TRBJ1-1; D may be TRBD1 (5 bases). TRBV23-1 is classed as an ORF, of uncertain function. V lost 3 bases and J lost 6, with 14 bases in between. This CDR3 contains 14 residues. CDR3 protein: CASSHLGGYAEAFF. The DNA of the CDR3 is TGCGCCAGCAGTCACCTTGGGGGGTACGCTGAAGCTTTCTTT.